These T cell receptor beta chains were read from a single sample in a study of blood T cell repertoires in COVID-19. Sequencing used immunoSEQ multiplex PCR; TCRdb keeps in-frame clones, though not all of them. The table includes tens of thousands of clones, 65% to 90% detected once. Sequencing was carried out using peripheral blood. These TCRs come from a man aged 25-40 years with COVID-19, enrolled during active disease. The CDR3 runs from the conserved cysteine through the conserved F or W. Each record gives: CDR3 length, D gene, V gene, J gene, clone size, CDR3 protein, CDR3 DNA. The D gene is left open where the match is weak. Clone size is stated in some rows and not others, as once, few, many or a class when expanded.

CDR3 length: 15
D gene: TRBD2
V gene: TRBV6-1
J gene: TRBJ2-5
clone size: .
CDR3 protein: CASSELAGESETQYF
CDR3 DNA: TGTGCCAGCAGTGAATTAGCGGGAGAGTCAGAGACCCAGTACTTC

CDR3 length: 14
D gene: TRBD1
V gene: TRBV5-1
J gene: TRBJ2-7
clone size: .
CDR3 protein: CASSLGTGTYEQYF
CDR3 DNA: TGCGCCAGCAGCTTAGGGACAGGGACCTACGAGCAGTACTTC

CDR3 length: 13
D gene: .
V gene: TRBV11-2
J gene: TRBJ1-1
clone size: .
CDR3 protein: CASSSGMGTEAFF
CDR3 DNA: TGTGCCAGCAGCTCCGGGATGGGGACTGAAGCTTTCTTT

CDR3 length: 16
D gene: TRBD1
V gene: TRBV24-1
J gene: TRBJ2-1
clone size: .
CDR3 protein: CATSDFRTGVGNEQFF
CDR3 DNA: TGTGCCACCAGTGATTTCAGGACAGGGGTTGGCAATGAGCAGTTCTTC

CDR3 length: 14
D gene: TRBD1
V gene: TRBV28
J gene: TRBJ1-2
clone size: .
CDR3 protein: CASSLGDSPRGYTF
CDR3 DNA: TGTGCCAGCAGTTTGGGGGACAGCCCGCGTGGCTACACCTTC

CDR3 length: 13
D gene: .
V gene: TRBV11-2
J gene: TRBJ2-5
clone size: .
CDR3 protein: CASSLEIQLAAYF
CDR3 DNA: TGTGCCAGCAGCTTAGAAATCCAGTTAGCGGCGTACTTC

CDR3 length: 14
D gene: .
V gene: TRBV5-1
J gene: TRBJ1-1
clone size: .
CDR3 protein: CASSYKTGNTEAFF
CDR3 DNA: TGCGCCAGCAGCTATAAAACAGGGAACACTGAAGCTTTCTTT

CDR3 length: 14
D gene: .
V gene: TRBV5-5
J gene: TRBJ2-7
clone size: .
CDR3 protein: CASSLWGVSYEQYF
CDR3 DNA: TGTGCCAGCAGCTTGTGGGGGGTCTCCTACGAGCAGTACTTC

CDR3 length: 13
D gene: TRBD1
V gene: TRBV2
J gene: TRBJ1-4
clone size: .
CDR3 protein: CASQDREVVKLFF
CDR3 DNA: TGTGCCAGCCAGGACAGGGAGGTTGTAAAACTGTTTTTT

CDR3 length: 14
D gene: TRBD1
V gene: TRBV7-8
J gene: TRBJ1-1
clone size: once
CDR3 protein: CASSLGTVNTEAFF
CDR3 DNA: TGTGCCAGCAGCTTGGGGACAGTGAACACTGAAGCTTTCTTT

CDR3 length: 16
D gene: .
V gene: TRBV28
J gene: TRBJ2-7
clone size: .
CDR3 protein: CASSLQWGVGFHEQYF
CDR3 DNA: TGTGCCAGCAGTTTACAGTGGGGGGTTGGATTCCACGAGCAGTACTTC

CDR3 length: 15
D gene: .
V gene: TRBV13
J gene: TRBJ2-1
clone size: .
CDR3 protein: CASSGRGPLSDEQFF
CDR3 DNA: TGTGCCAGCAGCGGAAGGGGCCCTTTGTCGGATGAGCAGTTCTTC

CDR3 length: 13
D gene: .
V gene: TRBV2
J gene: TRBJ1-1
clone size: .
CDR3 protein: CASSQQVNTEAFF
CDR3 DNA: TGTGCCAGCAGTCAACAGGTGAACACTGAAGCTTTCTTT

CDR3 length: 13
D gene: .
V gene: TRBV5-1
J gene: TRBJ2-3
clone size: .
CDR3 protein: CASSLEVADTQYF
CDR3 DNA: TGCGCCAGCAGCTTGGAAGTAGCAGATACGCAGTATTTT

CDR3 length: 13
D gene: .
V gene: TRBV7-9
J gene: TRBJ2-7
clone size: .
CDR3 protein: CASSLDPGDEQYF
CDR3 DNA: TGTGCCAGCAGCTTAGACCCAGGGGACGAGCAGTACTTC

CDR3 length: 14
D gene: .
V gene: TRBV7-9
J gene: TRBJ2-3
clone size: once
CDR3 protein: CASSGASSTDTQYF
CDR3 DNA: TGTGCCAGCAGCGGGGCCTCTAGCACAGATACGCAGTATTTT

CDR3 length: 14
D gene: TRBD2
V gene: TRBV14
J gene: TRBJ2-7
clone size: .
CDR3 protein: CASSRTSGRREQYF
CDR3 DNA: TGTGCCAGCAGCCGAACTAGCGGGAGAAGGGAGCAGTACTTC

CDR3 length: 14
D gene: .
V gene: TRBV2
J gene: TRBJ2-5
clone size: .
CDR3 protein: CASSLGGRGETQYF
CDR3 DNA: TGTGCCAGCAGTCTGGGTGGGAGAGGGGAGACCCAGTACTTC

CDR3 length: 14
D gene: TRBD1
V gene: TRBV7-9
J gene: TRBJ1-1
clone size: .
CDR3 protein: CASSLGTVGSEAFF
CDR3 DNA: TGTGCCAGCAGCCTCGGGACAGTCGGTTCTGAAGCTTTCTTT